This is a list of T cell receptor beta chains from one sample in a study of T-cell reconstitution after alpha-beta-depleted transplantation in children. MiXCR, run by TCRdb on the PCR reads, gives a single entry per CDR3 protein. Found here are some 200,000 distinct CDR3 sequences, 14% to 15% of them singletons; the top ten hold 13%. The sequencing here drew on PBMCs from the stem cell graft donor, taken from the stem cell graft. These receptors were taken from a human donor who donated a stem cell graft to a child with acute lymphoblastic leukemia. CDR3s include the opening cysteine and the closing phenylalanine or tryptophan. Fields, in order: clone size, J gene, V gene, D gene, CDR3 DNA, CDR3 protein. The D gene is left open where the match is weak. Clone size is stated in some rows and not others, as once, few, many or a class when expanded.

abundance: many
j_gene: TRBJ1-6
v_gene: TRBV3-1
d_gene: TRBD1
CDR3nt: TGTGCCAGCAGCTTCGGGACAGGGGATAATTCACCCCTCCACTTT
CDR3aa: CASSFGTGDNSPLHF

abundance: many
j_gene: TRBJ2-3
v_gene: TRBV5-1
d_gene: -
CDR3nt: TGCGCCAGCAGCTTTGGGTTGCCAGATACGCAGTATTTT
CDR3aa: CASSFGLPDTQYF

abundance: -
j_gene: TRBJ2-5
v_gene: TRBV5-6
d_gene: -
CDR3nt: TGTGCCAGCACCGCCTTGGGACCACAAGAGACCCAGTACTTC
CDR3aa: CASTALGPQETQYF

abundance: many
j_gene: TRBJ2-5
v_gene: TRBV9
d_gene: TRBD2
CDR3nt: TGTGCCAGCAGCGTAGCTACGGCGGGAGGGGGAGAGACCCAGTACTTC
CDR3aa: CASSVATAGGGETQYF

abundance: many
j_gene: TRBJ1-1
v_gene: TRBV5-1
d_gene: -
CDR3nt: TGCGCCAGCAGCTTGGATTGGGTGAACACTGAAGCTTTCTTT
CDR3aa: CASSLDWVNTEAFF

abundance: many
j_gene: TRBJ2-3
v_gene: TRBV12-3/TRBV12-4
d_gene: TRBD2
CDR3nt: TGTGCCAGCAGAACTAGCGGGAGTAGGGATACGCAGTATTTT
CDR3aa: CASRTSGSRDTQYF

abundance: many
j_gene: TRBJ1-1
v_gene: TRBV10-3
d_gene: -
CDR3nt: TGTGCCATCAGTGAGTCAGCGAACGCGCTAAGGGGGGCTTTCTTT
CDR3aa: CAISESANALRGAFF

abundance: -
j_gene: TRBJ1-6
v_gene: TRBV11-1
d_gene: -
CDR3nt: TGTGCCAGCAGTCCCCCCGGGACCGGGGATTCACCCCTCCACTTT
CDR3aa: CASSPPGTGDSPLHF

abundance: many
j_gene: TRBJ2-1
v_gene: TRBV7-8
d_gene: TRBD2
CDR3nt: TGTGCCAGCACCTCCGGGACTAGCGTCTACAATGAGCAGTTCTTC
CDR3aa: CASTSGTSVYNEQFF

abundance: -
j_gene: TRBJ2-7
v_gene: TRBV7-2
d_gene: TRBD2
CDR3nt: TGTGCCAGCAGCTTAAAATACGGACTAGCGGGTCACTACGAGCAGTACTTC
CDR3aa: CASSLKYGLAGHYEQYF

abundance: -
j_gene: TRBJ1-4
v_gene: TRBV7-9
d_gene: TRBD1
CDR3nt: TGTGCCAGCAGCTACGGACAGGGGAAAAAACTGTTTTTT
CDR3aa: CASSYGQGKKLFF

abundance: few
j_gene: TRBJ2-1
v_gene: TRBV7-9
d_gene: -
CDR3nt: TGTGCCAGCACCCCCGGGAAAGAGCAGTTCTTC
CDR3aa: CASTPGKEQFF

abundance: many
j_gene: TRBJ2-5
v_gene: TRBV5-1
d_gene: TRBD1
CDR3nt: TGCGCCAGCAGCCTTTTGACAGGGGACACGAGAGAGACCCAGTACTTC
CDR3aa: CASSLLTGDTRETQYF

abundance: many
j_gene: TRBJ2-1
v_gene: TRBV29-1
d_gene: -
CDR3nt: TGCAGCGGTACTCCTGGGGCGCTGAGCTCCTACAATGAGCAGTTCTTC
CDR3aa: CSGTPGALSSYNEQFF

abundance: many
j_gene: TRBJ2-3
v_gene: TRBV20-1
d_gene: -
CDR3nt: TGCAGTGCTAGAGATTCTGGCGGGAACATAGATACGCAGTATTTT
CDR3aa: CSARDSGGNIDTQYF

abundance: -
j_gene: TRBJ2-1
v_gene: TRBV7-9
d_gene: TRBD1
CDR3nt: TGTGCCAGCAGCCCCAATGGGTGGGGGACAGGGGAGTTCTTC
CDR3aa: CASSPNGWGTGEFF

abundance: -
j_gene: TRBJ2-7
v_gene: TRBV19
d_gene: TRBD2
CDR3nt: TGTGCCAGTAGTCCCCGGGGAGGGCGCCGCGACGAGCAGTACTTC
CDR3aa: CASSPRGGRRDEQYF

abundance: -
j_gene: TRBJ2-7
v_gene: TRBV20-1
d_gene: TRBD2
CDR3nt: TGCTGTGCTAGAGGACTAGCGCAACACGAGCAGTACTTC
CDR3aa: CCARGLAQHEQYF

abundance: many
j_gene: TRBJ2-7
v_gene: TRBV28
d_gene: TRBD2
CDR3nt: TGTGCCAGCAGCCTGACTAGCGGGATCTACGAGCAGTACTTC
CDR3aa: CASSLTSGIYEQYF

abundance: many
j_gene: TRBJ2-7
v_gene: TRBV5-4
d_gene: -
CDR3nt: TGTGCCAGCAGCTTGAACAGGGCCTGGGAGCAGTACTTC
CDR3aa: CASSLNRAWEQYF

abundance: many
j_gene: TRBJ1-2
v_gene: TRBV11-2
d_gene: -
CDR3nt: TGTGCCAGCAGCCCTACCGAGGAGATCCTTAACTATGGCTACACCTTC
CDR3aa: CASSPTEEILNYGYTF

abundance: many
j_gene: TRBJ1-2
v_gene: TRBV5-1
d_gene: -
CDR3nt: TGCGCCAGCAGCTTGAACCGGGACACCGGCCAAGCTTACACCTTC
CDR3aa: CASSLNRDTGQAYTF

abundance: few
j_gene: TRBJ2-1
v_gene: TRBV6-1
d_gene: TRBD1
CDR3nt: TGTGCCAGCAGGGAGCCTATGACAGGGCGGGATGAGCAGTTCTTC
CDR3aa: CASREPMTGRDEQFF

abundance: -
j_gene: TRBJ2-5
v_gene: TRBV29-1
d_gene: -
CDR3nt: TGCAGCGTTGAGCCCACGACAGCGTTACAAGAGACCCAGTACTTC
CDR3aa: CSVEPTTALQETQYF

abundance: many
j_gene: TRBJ2-5
v_gene: TRBV10-2
d_gene: TRBD1
CDR3nt: TGCGCCAGCAGTGAGACGGACAGGGGCCAAGAGACCCAGTACTTC
CDR3aa: CASSETDRGQETQYF

abundance: many
j_gene: TRBJ2-2
v_gene: TRBV7-6
d_gene: -
CDR3nt: TGTGCCAGCAGCTTGGCTAGCACCGGACCCACCGGGGAGCTGTTTTTT
CDR3aa: CASSLASTGPTGELFF

abundance: few
j_gene: TRBJ2-5
v_gene: TRBV20-1
d_gene: TRBD2
CDR3nt: TGCAGTGCTAGAGGGGTAGCGGGGGGGGTGACCCAGTACTTC
CDR3aa: CSARGVAGGVTQYF

abundance: many
j_gene: TRBJ2-1
v_gene: TRBV4-2
d_gene: -
CDR3nt: TGTGCCAGCAGCCGGGACCTCAGTTCCAATGAGCAGTTCTTC
CDR3aa: CASSRDLSSNEQFF

abundance: -
j_gene: TRBJ1-1
v_gene: TRBV4-2
d_gene: -
CDR3nt: TGTGCCAGCAGCCAAGATCTCCATTATGAAGCTTTCTTT
CDR3aa: CASSQDLHYEAFF

abundance: many
j_gene: TRBJ2-1
v_gene: TRBV12-3/TRBV12-4
d_gene: TRBD1
CDR3nt: TGTGCCAGCAGTTTGCCCGAGGGGGCTGGTGAGCAGTTCTTC
CDR3aa: CASSLPEGAGEQFF

abundance: many
j_gene: TRBJ2-2
v_gene: TRBV5-1
d_gene: -
CDR3nt: TGCGCCAGCAGCTTGGGACTAGTAGACACCGGGGAGCTGTTTTTT
CDR3aa: CASSLGLVDTGELFF

abundance: many
j_gene: TRBJ1-2
v_gene: TRBV6-4
d_gene: -
CDR3nt: TGTGCCAGCTCAAAACAGGGAACCTATGGCTACACCTTC
CDR3aa: CASSKQGTYGYTF

abundance: many
j_gene: TRBJ2-3
v_gene: TRBV3-1
d_gene: -
CDR3nt: TGTGCCAGCAGCCAAGATGGACGGCCAGGCACAGATACGCAGTATTTT
CDR3aa: CASSQDGRPGTDTQYF

abundance: many
j_gene: TRBJ2-3
v_gene: TRBV12-3/TRBV12-4
d_gene: TRBD1
CDR3nt: TGTGCCAGCAGTCTCCAGGGACAGACAGATACGCAGTATTTT
CDR3aa: CASSLQGQTDTQYF

abundance: many
j_gene: TRBJ2-1
v_gene: TRBV20-1
d_gene: TRBD1
CDR3nt: TGCAGTGCTAGGACCTTGACAGGGAGCTCCTACAATGAGCAGTTCTTC
CDR3aa: CSARTLTGSSYNEQFF

abundance: -
j_gene: TRBJ2-7
v_gene: TRBV6-5
d_gene: TRBD2
CDR3nt: TGTGCCAGCAGTTACTCGCTCCGGCGGGGGATCTACGAGCAGTACTTC
CDR3aa: CASSYSLRRGIYEQYF

abundance: few
j_gene: TRBJ1-1
v_gene: TRBV18
d_gene: -
CDR3nt: TGTGCCAGCTCACCACTTGAAGGATCTGAAGCTTTCTTT
CDR3aa: CASSPLEGSEAFF

abundance: few
j_gene: TRBJ2-7
v_gene: TRBV10-3
d_gene: TRBD1
CDR3nt: TGTGCCATCAGTGAGTCCCCGACAGGGTATTCCTACGAGCAGTACTTC
CDR3aa: CAISESPTGYSYEQYF

abundance: many
j_gene: TRBJ2-1
v_gene: TRBV5-5
d_gene: -
CDR3nt: TGTGCCAGCAGCTCCCTGATGGCGGGTGGATACAATGAGCAGTTCTTC
CDR3aa: CASSSLMAGGYNEQFF

abundance: many
j_gene: TRBJ1-2
v_gene: TRBV20-1
d_gene: TRBD1
CDR3nt: TGCAGTGCTAGAGACCCGACAGGGGGCAAGAATGGCTACACCTTC
CDR3aa: CSARDPTGGKNGYTF

abundance: -
j_gene: TRBJ1-5
v_gene: TRBV27
d_gene: -
CDR3nt: TGTGCCAGCAGTTGGGGGATGGGTGATCAGCCCCAGCATTTT
CDR3aa: CASSWGMGDQPQHF

abundance: many
j_gene: TRBJ2-5
v_gene: TRBV6-5
d_gene: TRBD2
CDR3nt: TGTGCCAGCAGTTTCGGGACTAGCGTGGAGACCCAGTACTTC
CDR3aa: CASSFGTSVETQYF

abundance: many
j_gene: TRBJ2-3
v_gene: TRBV12-3/TRBV12-4
d_gene: TRBD1
CDR3nt: TGTGCCAGCAGTTTAGGGACAGGCCAGACAGATACGCAGTATTTT
CDR3aa: CASSLGTGQTDTQYF

abundance: few
j_gene: TRBJ2-5
v_gene: TRBV28
d_gene: TRBD2
CDR3nt: TGTGCCAGCGGACGACACCTGGGGGGGGAGACCCAGTACTTC
CDR3aa: CASGRHLGGETQYF

abundance: few
j_gene: TRBJ1-1
v_gene: TRBV4-1
d_gene: -
CDR3nt: TGCGCCAGCAGCCAAAATTCGAAGTCCGTTTTCCCTGCAACTGAAGCTTTCTTT
CDR3aa: CASSQNSKSVFPATEAFF

abundance: many
j_gene: TRBJ2-5
v_gene: TRBV5-1
d_gene: TRBD1
CDR3nt: TGCGCCAGCAGCCTCGGGACAGTTCAAGAGACCCAGTACTTC
CDR3aa: CASSLGTVQETQYF

abundance: few
j_gene: TRBJ2-5
v_gene: TRBV20-1
d_gene: TRBD2
CDR3nt: TGCAGTGCTATCGACCTCCTCGGGGGGGGCCCTCCAGAGACCCAGTACTTC
CDR3aa: CSAIDLLGGGPPETQYF

abundance: -
j_gene: TRBJ2-7
v_gene: TRBV19
d_gene: TRBD2
CDR3nt: TGTGCCAGTAGTTTTAGCGGGGGCTCCTACGAGCAGTACTTC
CDR3aa: CASSFSGGSYEQYF

abundance: -
j_gene: TRBJ2-1
v_gene: TRBV19
d_gene: -
CDR3nt: TGTGCCAGTAAGTTCAGCGAATCCTACAATGAGCAGTTCTTC
CDR3aa: CASKFSESYNEQFF

abundance: many
j_gene: TRBJ1-1
v_gene: TRBV11-3
d_gene: TRBD1
CDR3nt: TGTGCCAGCAGCCCTCGGACAGGTCAGAGCACTGAAGCTTTCTTT
CDR3aa: CASSPRTGQSTEAFF